Below, 28 T cell receptor beta chains from the same sample are listed, as sequenced in a study. TCRdb passed the 5' RACE reads through MiXCR, listing each CDR3 protein once. The sample contains approximately 6,200 distinct CDR3 sequences, roughly 29% of which appear only once. The sample was memory CD4+ T cells sorted from a lymph node. Specified subset: memory CD4+ T cells, CD4+CD45RO+CD25-. The receptors were sampled from a female donor with breast cancer.

This clonotype turned up a few times. The V gene is TRBV11-2, the J gene TRBJ2-7; D may be TRBD2 (6 bases). V lost 4 bases to trimming and J lost 4 bases, with 14 bases between them. The CDR3 is made up of 14 amino acids. Germline V CDR1 and CDR2: SGHAT, FQNNGV. In DNA, the CDR3 is TGTGCCAGCAGCTCTACTAGCCGAACATACGAGCAGTACTTC. Amino acids: CASSSTSRTYEQYF.

This clonotype was counted many times. The chain's CDR3 is CSGSDGGNQPQHF. The CDR3 region has the DNA TGCAGTGGGTCGGACGGGGGCAATCAGCCCCAGCATTTT. The chain recombines TRBV20-1 with TRBJ1-5, with unresolved D. The V gene's germline CDR1 is DFQATT and CDR2 SNEGSKA (reference sequence). Deletions cut 7 bases from V and 2 bases from J, with 12 bases between. CDR3 length equals 13 residues.

This clonotype is judged medium-sized. The rearrangement links TRBV4-1 to TRBJ2-7; D is unresolved. The germline V gene has CDR1 MGHRA and CDR2 YSYEKL. V shed 4 bases and J shed 6 bases, with 13 bases lying between them. This CDR3 comprises 13 residues. CDR3 loop: CASSPIRNREQYF. For the CDR3, the DNA is TGCGCCAGCAGCCCAATTAGGAATCGCGAGCAGTACTTC.

The table lists this clonotype with many counts. This sequence joins TRBV5-1 and TRBJ2-3; 8 positions match TRBD2. The germline gives CDR1 SGHRS, CDR2 YFSETQ. The CDR3 consists of 16 residues. J was trimmed by 0 bases and V by 3 bases; bases with no gene match: 6. The CDR3 DNA reads as TGCGCCAGCAGCTCCGGAGCGGGGGCAAGCACAGATACGCAGTATTTT. Amino acids: CASSSGAGASTDTQYF.

The table lists this clonotype with many counts. This chain connects TRBV2 to TRBJ1-1, with D possibly being TRBD1 (6 bases). Looked up from germline, CDR1 is SNHLY and CDR2 is FYNNEI. V shed 3 bases and J shed 6 bases, with 8 bases lying between them. The CDR3 is 12 amino acids. The CDR3 spells CASSENRAEAFF. The CDR3 coding sequence is TGTGCCAGCAGTGAGAACAGGGCTGAAGCTTTCTTT. Using reference TRBV2 and TRBJ1-1 for the parts outside the CDR3, the full variable domain is EPEVTQTPSHQVTQMGQEVILRCVPISNHLYFYWYRQILGQKVEFLVSFYNNEISEKSEIFDDQFSVERPDGSNFTLKIRSTKLEDSAMYFCASSENRAEAFFGQGTRLTVV.

In its sample, this clonotype was seen many times. The chain joins TRBV5-1 to TRBJ2-7, with 8 bases matching TRBD1. Germline CDR1 SGHRS, CDR2 YFSETQ. The V and J ends lost 3 bases and 6 bases, in that order; junction bases with no gene match: 8. The CDR3 length is 14 residues. The CDR3 sequence: CASSSQGDAREQYF. The CDR3 DNA reads as TGCGCCAGCAGCTCACAGGGGGACGCTCGCGAGCAGTACTTC.

In regard to this clonotype: The junction and the germline gene differ at one end; a read error may be behind it. This chain joins TRBV7-2 and TRBJ1-1, with D possibly TRBD1 on 6 matching bases. The CDR3 runs 14 residues. Germline lookup yields CDR1 SGHTA and CDR2 FQGNSA. CDR3 DNA sequence: TGTGCCAGTAGCTTAGCTGTTGGACAGTTAGAAGCTTTCTTT. It codes for CASSLAVGQLEAFF.

This clonotype has at least ten counts. The rearrangement uses TRBV6-5 and TRBJ1-5, with D possibly being TRBD1 (5 bases). The CDR3 is made up of 15 amino acids. Germline CDR1 is MNHEY and CDR2 is SVGAGI. Trimming removed 5 bases from V and 4 bases from J, with 15 bases in between. CDR3 protein: CASSTTSGANQPQHF. CDR3 DNA: TGTGCCAGCAGTACAACGAGTGGGGCTAATCAGCCCCAGCATTTT.

Worth noting for this clonotype: A much more abundant neighbour one base away suggests this may be a read error. The rearrangement links TRBV7-9 to TRBJ1-2; D possibly corresponds to TRBD1 (6 bases). Germline V gene sequence: CDR1 SEHNR, CDR2 FQNEAQ (reference sequence). V was clipped by 8 bases and J by 5 bases, with 18 bases between them. The CDR3 consists of 14 residues. CDR3 DNA: TGTGCCAGCCGCTCGGGACACCAAATGTATGGCTACACCTTC. This translates into CASRSGHQMYGYTF.

This clonotype is labeled medium-sized. CDR3 residues: CASSSLIGQAGNTIYF. The CDR3 DNA sequence: TGTGCCAGCAGCTCACTGATAGGACAGGCCGGAAACACCATATATTTT. The V gene is TRBV7-9, the J gene TRBJ1-3, with 7 nucleotides matching TRBD1. Per the germline V gene, CDR1 is SEHNR and CDR2 is FQNEAQ (reference sequence). This CDR3 spans 16 amino acids. The J segment lost 4 bases and the V segment lost 4 bases, leaving 10 bases of the junction unmatched.

J is TRBJ2-2 and V is TRBV14; D might be TRBD2 (6 bases). Germline CDR1 reads SGHDN; CDR2 reads FVKESK. The CDR3 is 17 residues long. The germline V and J ends were trimmed by 1 base and 7 bases, with 19 bases remaining between them. The CDR3, as DNA: TGTGCCAGCAGCCAAGTGCGGGGCCTAATACCTAGCGGGGAGCTGTTTTTT. Translated: CASSQVRGLIPSGELFF.

A word on this clonotype: Without the conserved terminal phenylalanine or tryptophan, this CDR3 likely stems from a read error. The chain couples TRBV29-1 to TRBJ1-1; D is perhaps TRBD1 (5 bases). This CDR3 comprises 13 residues. CDR1 is SQVTM and CDR2 is ANQGSEA in the germline V gene. Deletions cut 1 base from V and 0 bases from J, with 6 bases between. The CDR3 region has the DNA TGCAGCGTTGAAGGGGGCATGAACACTGAAGCTTTCTCT. As protein: CSVEGGMNTEAFS.

Points on this clonotype: A junction boundary mismatches the germline segment, possibly from a read error. The chain has TRBV4-2 and TRBJ2-3; D is ambiguous. The CDR3 is 14 amino acids. Germline lookup yields CDR1 LGHNA and CDR2 YNFKEQ. CDR3 DNA sequence: TGTGCCAGCAGCCAAGATGGCACGGCAGATACGCGGTATTTT. Its translation is CASSQDGTADTRYF.

V is TRBV7-8 and J is TRBJ2-5; D possibly corresponds to TRBD2 (5 bases). Trimming stripped 1 base from V and 5 bases from J, with 14 bases between. The CDR3 consists of 15 residues. Germline lookup yields CDR1 SGHVS and CDR2 FQNEAQ. This chain's CDR3 is CASSLVAGVSETQYF. CDR3 nucleotide sequence: TGTGCCAGCAGCTTAGTGGCCGGGGTGAGCGAGACCCAGTACTTC.

V and J are TRBV7-9 and TRBJ1-1; D is undetermined. The V end was cut by 5 bases, the J end by 4 bases, with 11 bases between. From germline, CDR1 is SEHNR and CDR2 FQNEAQ (reference sequence). The CDR3 covers 13 residues. CDR3 sequence reads: CASSKISATEAFF. In nucleotides, the CDR3 is TGTGCCAGCAGCAAAATATCAGCCACTGAAGCTTTCTTT. The full variable domain, with the rest looked up from reference TRBV7-9 and TRBJ1-1, is DTGVSQNPRHKITKRGQNVTFRCDPISEHNRLYWYRQTLGQGPEFLTYFQNEAQLEKSRLLSDRFSAERPKGSFSTLEIQRTEQGDSAMYLCASSKISATEAFFGQGTRLTVV.

The chain combines TRBV29-1 with TRBJ1-2; D is possibly TRBD1 (6 bases). Germline V gene lookup returns CDR1 SQVTM and CDR2 ANQGSEA. V gave up 0 bases and J gave up 6 bases, with 11 bases separating them. The CDR3 extends over 13 amino acids. CDR3 DNA sequence: TGCAGCGTTGAAGAAGCAGGGGCGGATGGCTACACCTTC. This sequence encodes CSVEEAGADGYTF.

This rearrangement joins TRBV12-3 or TRBV12-4 to TRBJ2-1; D is ambiguous. CDR3 length equals 13 residues. Trimming took 1 base from V and 7 from J, leaving 8 bases between them. The DNA of the CDR3 is TGTGCCAGCAGTTTAGTAGTGGGGAATGAGCAGTTCTTC. This translates into CASSLVVGNEQFF.

About this clonotype itself: In this CDR3 the conserved last residue, phenylalanine or tryptophan, is missing, so a read error is likely. The J gene is TRBJ1-6, the V gene TRBV7-3, with TRBD1 matching 8 bases. J was trimmed by 9 bases and V by 5 bases; bases with no gene match: 3. In germline, CDR1 is SGHTA, CDR2 FQGTGA. This CDR3 has 13 amino acids. This CDR3 is CASSQTGGSPLHL. DNA for the CDR3: TGTGCCAGCAGCCAAACAGGGGGTTCACCCCTCCACCTT.

Remarks on this clonotype: This sequence may be a read error, since a much larger clone differs from it by one base. The chain has TRBV7-9 and TRBJ2-1, with 11 positions matching TRBD2. Germline CDR1 is SEHNR and CDR2 is FQNEAQ (reference sequence). This CDR3 has 17 amino acids. CDR3 nucleotide sequence: TGTGCCCGCAGCTTCCGAACGACTAGCGGGATTCGCGATGAGCAGTTCTTC. Protein: CARSFRTTSGIRDEQFF.

A remark on this clonotype: A much larger clone is a single base away; this may be a read error. This chain connects TRBV4-1 to TRBJ1-5; D unresolved. Between the trimmed V and J ends, which lost 2 bases and 5 bases, there was a span of 7 bases. The CDR3 runs to 13 residues. The V gene's germline CDR1 is MGHRA and CDR2 YSYEKL. CDR3 amino acids: CASSQWKDQPQHF. Written as DNA, the CDR3 is TGCGCCAGCAGCCAATGGAAGGATCAGCCCCAGCATTTT.

By share of the sample, this clonotype is medium-sized. The rearrangement joins TRBV29-1 to TRBJ1-1, with TRBD1 matching over 10 bases. Trimming removed 7 bases from V and 1 base from J; junction bases left unmatched: 3. The CDR3 is 13 amino acids. Germline V gene lookup returns CDR1 SQVTM and CDR2 ANQGSEA. The CDR3 DNA is TGCAGCGGGGACAGGGGCGGGAACACTGAAGCTTTCTTT. It encodes CSGDRGGNTEAFF. The full variable domain, its missing parts supplied by reference TRBV29-1 and TRBJ1-1, is SAVISQKPSRDICQRGTSLTIQCQVDSQVTMMFWYRQQPGQSLTLIATANQGSEATYESGFVIDKFPISRPNLTFSTLTVSNMSPEDSSIYLCSGDRGGNTEAFFGQGTRLTVV.

This rearrangement joins TRBV6-5 to TRBJ2-7; D remains ambiguous. With 6 bases removed from V and 2 bases from J, the gap between germline ends came to 17 bases. CDR1 is MNHEY and CDR2 is SVGAGI in the germline V gene. CDR3 length equals 15 residues. CDR3 nucleotides: TGTGCCAGCAGACACCGGACGTGGCCCACCTACGAGCAGTACTTC. This translates into CASRHRTWPTYEQYF.

This clonotype rates as hyperexpanded. The J gene is TRBJ2-7, the V gene TRBV6-1, with 11 bases matching TRBD1. Germline-derived CDR1 and CDR2 are MNHNS and SASEGT. With V trimmed by 3 bases and J by 2 bases, 3 bases remained unmatched. The CDR3 totals 15 residues. DNA of the CDR3: TGTGCCAGCAGTGACGGGACAGGGGGGACCTACGAGCAGTACTTC. Translated: CASSDGTGGTYEQYF.

This sequence joins TRBV5-8 and TRBJ2-7; 11 bases are a match to TRBD1. J gave up 5 bases and V 3 bases, and 7 bases lay outside the gene matches. The CDR3 runs to 15 residues. The V gene's germline CDR1 is SGHTS and CDR2 YDEGEE. In DNA form, the CDR3 reads TGTGCCAGCAGCTCCCCGGGACAGGGGGATCACGAGCAGTACTTC. Amino acids: CASSSPGQGDHEQYF.

Regarding this clonotype: One junction end does not reproduce the germline sequence, and a read error may be involved. The chain joins TRBV18 to TRBJ2-5; D gene ambiguous. The germline V gene has CDR1 KGHSH and CDR2 LQKENI. The CDR3 has 12 amino acids. The CDR3 loop is CASSPYIETQYF. The CDR3, as DNA: TGTGCAAGCTCACCATACATAGAGACCCAGTACTTC.

Relative to its sample, this clonotype is medium-sized (0.01 to 0.1%). The chain carries TRBV7-6 and TRBJ2-7; 11 bases map to TRBD2. CDR3 length: 17 residues. Unmatched junction bases numbered 10, after V lost 5 bases and J lost 1 base. The V gene's germline CDR1 is SGHVS and CDR2 FNYEAQ. The CDR3 bases are TGTGCCAGCAGCCCCGCAAAGACTAGCGGGAATTCCTACGAGCAGTACTTC. Translating gives CASSPAKTSGNSYEQYF.

This clonotype is medium-sized by share. The genes are TRBV5-1 and TRBJ1-1; TRBD1 agrees at 10 bases. Germline CDR1 reads SGHRS; CDR2 reads YFSETQ. This CDR3 is built from 12 residues. V trimming: 4 bases; J trimming: 11 bases; junction bases outside the gene matches: 5. CDR3 in DNA: TGCGCCAGCAGCCCGGGACAGGGGCTGGCTTTCTTT. Protein sequence: CASSPGQGLAFF.

The chain uses TRBV18 and TRBJ2-7, with TRBD1 as a possible D gene (5 bases). In germline, CDR1 is KGHSH, CDR2 LQKENI. The CDR3 is made up of 13 amino acids. V gave up 8 bases and J gave up 0 bases, with 11 bases separating them. The CDR3 DNA sequence: TGTGCCAGCCGTGGACAAGACTCCTACGAGCAGTACTTC. Its protein is CASRGQDSYEQYF.